These 22 T cell receptor beta chains came from one sample sequenced in a study of T cell changes during pregnancy in multiple sclerosis. Profiled with immunoSEQ multiplex PCR; TCRdb holds only in-frame clones, not every one. The sample has roughly 50,000 clones; around 94% are singletons. The material was CD4+ T cells from peripheral blood mononuclear cells, obtained in the third trimester of pregnancy. The receptors originated from a female donor with multiple sclerosis, enrolled in a pregnancy study.

This chain connects TRBV27 to TRBJ2-2; unclear D gene. Trimming removed 1 base from V and 0 bases from J, with 12 bases in between. The germline V gene encodes CDR1 MNHEY and CDR2 SMNVEV (reference sequence). This CDR3 has 17 residues. CDR3 sequence (DNA): TGTGCCAGCAGTTTATTTGGAACGGGTACGAACACCGGGGAGCTGTTTTTT. It specifies CASSLFGTGTNTGELFF.

This sequence joins TRBV9 and TRBJ2-5; D is possibly TRBD2 (6 bases). Germline V lookup: CDR1 SGDLS, CDR2 YYNGEE. With 0 bases removed from V and 4 bases from J, the gap between germline ends came to 7 bases. This CDR3 is 13 amino acids long. CDR3 region: CASSVGLGETQYF. Written as DNA, the CDR3 is TGTGCCAGCAGCGTAGGACTAGGAGAGACCCAGTACTTC.

This chain uses TRBV9 with TRBJ2-5, with D hard to call. Between the trimmed V and J ends, which lost 0 bases and 7 bases, there was a span of 16 bases. The CDR3 extends over 15 amino acids. Germline V gene sequence: CDR1 SGDLS, CDR2 YYNGEE. The CDR3 loop reads CASSVGNQAGGTQYF. Here the CDR3 DNA reads TGTGCCAGCAGCGTAGGCAATCAGGCCGGTGGGACCCAGTACTTC.

The V call is TRBV7-2, the J call TRBJ2-2; 8 nucleotides agree with TRBD1. V dropped 1 base and J dropped 5; count of bases not matched to a gene: 6. Looked up from germline, CDR1 is SGHTA and CDR2 is FQGNSA. CDR3 length: 16 amino acids. DNA of the CDR3: TGTGCCAGCAGCTTAGTGGGGACAGGCTCGACCGGGGAGCTGTTTTTT. It translates to CASSLVGTGSTGELFF. Full variable domain (outside the CDR3, taken from reference TRBV7-2 and TRBJ2-2): GAGVSQSPSNKVTEKGKDVELRCDPISGHTALYWYRQSLGQGLEFLIYFQGNSAPDKSGLPSDRFSAERTGGSVSTLTIQRTQQEDSAVYLCASSLVGTGSTGELFFGEGSRLTVL.

CDR3 DNA: TGTGCCAGCAGTTCTGACGGAGAGTATGGCTACACCTTC. It translates to CASSSDGEYGYTF. The genes are TRBV28 and TRBJ1-2, with no clear D. Trimming left V 4 bases short and J 5 bases short, with 11 bases between. Per the germline V gene, CDR1 is MDHEN and CDR2 is SYDVKM. This CDR3 spans 13 amino acids.

The chain carries TRBV4-3 and TRBJ2-3; TRBD2 agrees at 7 bases. V trimming: 1 base; J trimming: 2 bases; junction bases outside the gene matches: 6. Germline V CDR1 and CDR2: LGHNA, YSLEER. This CDR3 region has 16 residues. CDR3 in amino acids: CASSQVTGGPTDTQYF. The CDR3 DNA follows: TGCGCCAGCAGCCAAGTGACGGGAGGCCCCACAGATACGCAGTATTTT.

The rearrangement links TRBV4-3 to TRBJ2-2; D uncertain. Trimming pared 0 bases from V and 3 bases from J, leaving 5 bases between. There are 14 residues in the CDR3. Germline V gives CDR1 LGHNA, CDR2 YSLEER. For the CDR3, the DNA is TGCGCCAGCAGCCAAGATCCTTACACCGGGGAGCTGTTTTTT. Its translation: CASSQDPYTGELFF.

The gene calls are TRBV29-1 and TRBJ2-7, with 7 bases aligning to TRBD1. In germline, CDR1 is SQVTM, CDR2 ANQGSEA. There are 14 residues in the CDR3. The V gene end was trimmed by 6 bases and the J gene end by 3 bases; junction bases not matched to a gene: 11. The CDR3 here is CSVQQGSFSYEQYF. The DNA for the CDR3 is TGCAGCGTCCAACAGGGGAGTTTTAGCTACGAGCAGTACTTC.

The rearrangement joins TRBV15 to TRBJ2-5; TRBD1 matches 7 bases. Trimming at V came to 2 bases and at J to 2 bases, leaving 5 bases not matched to a gene. The CDR3 is 15 amino acids. Germline lookup yields CDR1 LNHNV and CDR2 YYDKDF (reference sequence). The CDR3 loop is CATSRYRDRQETQYF. The CDR3 nucleotides are TGTGCCACCAGCAGATACCGGGACAGACAAGAGACCCAGTACTTC. The variable domain in full, with the rest retrieved from reference TRBV15 and TRBJ2-5, is DAMVIQNPRYQVTQFGKPVTLSCSQTLNHNVMYWYQQKSSQAPKLLFHYYDKDFNNEADTPDNFQSRRPNTSFCFLDIRSPGLGDTAMYLCATSRYRDRQETQYFGPGTRLLVL.

V is TRBV6-4 and J is TRBJ2-2; tentative D call: TRBD1 (6 bases). Germline CDR1 is MRHNA and CDR2 is SNTAGT. The CDR3 spans 14 residues. V gave up 3 bases and J gave up 4 bases, with 9 bases separating them. CDR3 region: CASSDTGPTGELFF. As DNA, the CDR3 is TGTGCCAGCAGTGATACAGGGCCCACCGGGGAGCTGTTTTTT.

The chain joins TRBV6-6 to TRBJ2-2; D gene unclear. The CDR3 covers 13 residues. CDR1 and CDR2 from the germline V gene are MNHNY and SVGAGI (reference sequence). Trimming pared 2 bases from V and 7 bases from J, leaving 8 bases between. Written as DNA, the CDR3 is TGTGCCAGCAGTTACACCACGAGCGGGGAGCTGTTTTTT. Its protein product is CASSYTTSGELFF.

The rearrangement uses TRBV5-4 and TRBJ2-1; D possibly corresponds to TRBD2 (6 bases). The CDR3 runs to 13 residues. Trimming removed 1 base from V and 11 bases from J, with 13 bases in between. CDR1 and CDR2 from the germline V gene are SGHNT and YYREEE (reference sequence). The DNA for the CDR3 is TGTGCCAGCAGCTTGCCTAGCGTTGTCCAGCAGTTCTTC. Translating gives CASSLPSVVQQFF.

The chain couples TRBV28 to TRBJ2-5; 7 positions agree with TRBD1. CDR1 is MDHEN and CDR2 is SYDVKM in the germline V gene. Losses at the gene ends were 6 bases for V and 1 base for J; bases not matched to a gene: 5. CDR3 length: 14 residues. DNA for the CDR3: TGTGCCAGCAGGGGCCGGACAGGCCAAGAGACCCAGTACTTC. This codes for CASRGRTGQETQYF. Full variable domain (outside the CDR3, taken from reference TRBV28 and TRBJ2-5): DVKVTQSSRYLVKRTGEKVFLECVQDMDHENMFWYRQDPGLGLRLIYFSYDVKMKEKGDIPEGYSVSREKKERFSLILESASTNQTSMYLCASRGRTGQETQYFGPGTRLLVL.

The table lists this clone with a count of one. This chain joins TRBV19 and TRBJ1-5; TRBD1 agrees at 9 bases. This CDR3 is 14 amino acids long. Germline-derived CDR1 and CDR2 are LNHDA and SQIVND (reference sequence). Trimming removed 4 bases from V and 6 bases from J; junction bases left unmatched: 4. CDR3 residues: CASSNYRGPQPQHF. CDR3 sequence (DNA): TGTGCCAGTAGTAACTACAGGGGGCCTCAGCCCCAGCATTTT.

The rearrangement links TRBV2 to TRBJ2-5, with 13 bases aligning to TRBD2. The CDR3 length is 17 residues. CDR1 and CDR2 from the germline V gene are SNHLY and FYNNEI. The V and J ends lost 1 base and 5 bases, in that order; junction bases with no gene match: 7. The CDR3 region has the DNA TGTGCCAGCAGTGAAGGGACTAGCGGGAGACGACGGGAGACCCAGTACTTC. This encodes CASSEGTSGRRRETQYF.

The chain combines TRBV29-1 with TRBJ1-1; D is undetermined. Trimming took 4 bases from V and 5 from J, leaving 8 bases between them. Germline CDR1 is SQVTM and CDR2 is ANQGSEA. This CDR3 spans 11 amino acids. The CDR3 coding sequence is TGCAGCGTTGTACCGGTGACTGAAGCTTTCTTT. This gives the protein CSVVPVTEAFF.

The genes are TRBV19 and TRBJ2-1, with TRBD2 identical over 10 bases. Germline CDR1 and CDR2: LNHDA and SQIVND (reference sequence). This CDR3 has 18 amino acids. Trimming removed 4 bases from V and 6 bases from J; junction bases left unmatched: 15. This chain's CDR3 is CASSKRDRGTSVANEQFF. CDR3 sequence (DNA): TGTGCCAGTAGTAAACGGGACAGAGGGACTAGCGTAGCCAATGAGCAGTTCTTC.

The chain has TRBV30 and TRBJ2-1; 9 bases line up with TRBD2. The CDR3 spans 14 residues. Trimming removed 8 bases from V and 4 bases from J; junction bases left unmatched: 9. CDR1 and CDR2 (germline): GTSNPN, SVGIG (reference sequence). CDR3 in DNA: TGTGCCGGCCATCACGGACTAGCGTACAATGAGCAGTTCTTC. Amino acid sequence: CAGHHGLAYNEQFF.

This clone was counted a single time. The chain recombines TRBV5-1 with TRBJ2-3, with D possibly matching TRBD2 (6 bases). The length of the CDR3 is 15 residues. Germline CDR1 SGHRS, CDR2 YFSETQ. The V and J ends lost 0 bases and 2 bases respectively, with 10 bases between them. The CDR3 DNA reads as TGCGCCAGCAGCTTGGAGGCGGGGACCACAGATACGCAGTATTTT. This encodes CASSLEAGTTDTQYF.

The V gene is TRBV6-6, the J gene TRBJ2-3; D gene ambiguous. This CDR3 spans 15 amino acids. Trimming cost V 0 bases and J 2 bases, with 9 bases left between them. Germline-derived CDR1 and CDR2 are MNHNY and SVGAGI (reference sequence). CDR3 DNA sequence: TGTGCCAGCAGTTACTCTTCCCGGTACACAGATACGCAGTATTTT. Its translation: CASSYSSRYTDTQYF.

On this clone itself: The junction shows a germline mismatch at one end, possibly a read error. This CDR3 is CSTSTDTQYF. The CDR3 nucleotides are TGCAGTACTAGCACAGATACGCAGTATTTT. The rearrangement joins TRBV20-1 to TRBJ2-3; no firm D call. This CDR3 has 10 amino acids. CDR1 and CDR2 (germline): DFQATT, SNEGSKA (reference sequence).

This clone was seen only once. CDR3 nucleotides: TGTGCCAGCAGCTTCGGTGGCACAGATACGCAGTATTTT. Amino acids: CASSFGGTDTQYF. The chain carries TRBV11-2 and TRBJ2-3; no clear D. V dropped 3 bases and J dropped 1 base, with 5 bases sitting between them. CDR1 SGHAT and CDR2 FQNNGV come from the germline V gene. The CDR3 covers 13 residues.